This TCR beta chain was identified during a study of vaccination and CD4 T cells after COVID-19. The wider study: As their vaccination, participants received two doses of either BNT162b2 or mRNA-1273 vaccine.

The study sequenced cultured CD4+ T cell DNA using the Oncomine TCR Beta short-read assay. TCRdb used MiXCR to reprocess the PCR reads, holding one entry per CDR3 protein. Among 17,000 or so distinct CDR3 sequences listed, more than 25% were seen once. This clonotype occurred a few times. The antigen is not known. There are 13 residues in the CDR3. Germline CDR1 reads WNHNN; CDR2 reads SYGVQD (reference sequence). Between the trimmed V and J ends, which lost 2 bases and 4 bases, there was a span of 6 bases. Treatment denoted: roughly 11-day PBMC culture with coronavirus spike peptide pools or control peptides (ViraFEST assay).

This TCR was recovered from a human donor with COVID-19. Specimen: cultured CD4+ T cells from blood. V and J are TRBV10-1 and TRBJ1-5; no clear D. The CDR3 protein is CASSEAVNQPQHF. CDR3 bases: TGCGCCAGCAGTGAGGCAGTGAATCAGCCCCAGCATTTT.